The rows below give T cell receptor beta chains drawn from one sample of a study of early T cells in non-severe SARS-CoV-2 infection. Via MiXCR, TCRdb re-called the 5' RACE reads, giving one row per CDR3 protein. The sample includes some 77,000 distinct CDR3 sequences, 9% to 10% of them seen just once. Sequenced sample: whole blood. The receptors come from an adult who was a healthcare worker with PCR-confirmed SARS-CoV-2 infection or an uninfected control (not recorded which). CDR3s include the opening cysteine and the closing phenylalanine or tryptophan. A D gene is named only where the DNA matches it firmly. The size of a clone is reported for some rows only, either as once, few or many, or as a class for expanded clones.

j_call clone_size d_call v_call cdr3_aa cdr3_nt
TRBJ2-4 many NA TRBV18 CASSPWGERNIQYF TGTGCCAGCTCACCATGGGGGGAGCGAAACATTCAGTACTTC
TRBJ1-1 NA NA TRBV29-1 CSVELGFGTEAFF TGCAGCGTTGAGTTAGGCTTTGGCACTGAAGCTTTCTTT
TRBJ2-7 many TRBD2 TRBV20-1 CSAASGTASYEQYF TGCAGTGCCGCAAGCGGGACTGCGTCCTACGAGCAGTACTTC
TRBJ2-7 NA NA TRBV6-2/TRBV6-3 CASTLRRGNSYEQYF TGTGCCAGCACCTTAAGGAGGGGGAACTCCTACGAGCAGTACTTC
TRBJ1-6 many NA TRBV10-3 CAISEGQGMGSPLHF TGTGCCATCAGTGAAGGGCAGGGGATGGGTTCACCCCTCCACTTT
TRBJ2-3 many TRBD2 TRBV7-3 CASSPGLAGLKDTQYF TGTGCCAGCAGCCCGGGACTAGCGGGGTTGAAGGATACGCAGTATTTT
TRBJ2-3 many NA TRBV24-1 CATSGPRGGGPTDTQYF TGTGCCACCAGTGGCCCTCGTGGAGGGGGACCCACAGATACGCAGTATTTT
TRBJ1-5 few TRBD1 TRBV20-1 CSAPEDRGGQPQHF TGCAGTGCCCCCGAAGACAGGGGAGGTCAGCCCCAGCATTTT
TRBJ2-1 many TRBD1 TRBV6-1 CASSSIGTGGKNEQFF TGTGCCAGCAGTTCTATCGGGACAGGGGGCAAAAATGAGCAGTTCTTC
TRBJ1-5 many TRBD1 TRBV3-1 CASSHSGTGSNQPQHF TGTGCCAGCAGCCATTCCGGGACAGGTAGCAATCAGCCCCAGCATTTT
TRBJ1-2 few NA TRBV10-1 CASSESTITGYTF TGCGCCAGCAGTGAGTCGACCATAACAGGCTACACCTTC
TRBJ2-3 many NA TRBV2 CASSVIPDTQYF TGTGCCAGCAGCGTCATTCCAGATACGCAGTATTTT
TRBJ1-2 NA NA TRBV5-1 CASSSSSLSYGYTF TGCGCCAGCAGCTCATCTTCCCTGAGCTATGGCTACACCTTC
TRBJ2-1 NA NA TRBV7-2 CASSRGPTAYNEQFF TGTGCCAGCAGCCGCGGCCCTACAGCCTACAATGAGCAGTTCTTC
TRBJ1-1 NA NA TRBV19 CASSTSHNTEAFF TGTGCCAGTAGTACCAGCCACAACACTGAAGCTTTCTTT
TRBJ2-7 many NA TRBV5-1 CASSMDPSSYEQYF TGCGCCAGCAGCATGGACCCTTCATCCTACGAGCAGTACTTC
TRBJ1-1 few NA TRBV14 CASSPRTVGYTEAFF TGTGCCAGCAGCCCCCGGACAGTGGGGTACACTGAAGCTTTCTTT
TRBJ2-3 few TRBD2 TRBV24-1 CATSPWTSESTDTQYF TGTGCCACCAGTCCGTGGACTAGCGAAAGCACAGATACGCAGTATTTT
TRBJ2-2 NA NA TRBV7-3 CASSPELVTGELFF TGTGCCAGCAGCCCCGAGTTGGTCACCGGGGAGCTGTTTTTT
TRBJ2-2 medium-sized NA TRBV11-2 CASSLDSGRTNTGELFF TGTGCCAGCAGCTTAGACTCTGGGAGAACGAACACCGGGGAGCTGTTTTTT
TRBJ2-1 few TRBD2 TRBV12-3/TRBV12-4 CASSPRTRRMGNEQFF TGTGCCAGCAGCCCCCGGACTAGACGTATGGGTAATGAGCAGTTCTTC
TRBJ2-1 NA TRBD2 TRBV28 CASRGLAGEQFF TGTGCCAGCAGGGGACTAGCGGGTGAGCAGTTCTTC
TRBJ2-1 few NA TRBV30 CAWKELGEQFF TGTGCCTGGAAGGAATTAGGAGAGCAGTTCTTC
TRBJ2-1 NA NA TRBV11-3 CASSLAGAYNEQFF TGTGCCAGCAGCTTAGCGGGGGCCTACAATGAGCAGTTCTTC
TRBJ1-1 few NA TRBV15 CATSRDGGLNTEAFF TGTGCCACCAGCAGAGATGGCGGTTTGAACACTGAAGCTTTCTTT
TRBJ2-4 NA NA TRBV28 CASSSNRREAKNIQYF TGTGCCAGCAGTTCTAACAGGCGGGAAGCCAAAAACATTCAGTACTTC
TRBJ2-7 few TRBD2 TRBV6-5 CASSYHSGNQYEQYF TGTGCCAGCAGTTACCATAGCGGGAACCAATACGAGCAGTACTTC
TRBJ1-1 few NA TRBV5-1 CASSLQGGTEAFF TGCGCCAGCAGCTTGCAGGGAGGGACTGAAGCTTTCTTT
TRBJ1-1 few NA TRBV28 CASTTTAEAFF TGTGCCAGCACTACTACAGCTGAAGCTTTCTTT
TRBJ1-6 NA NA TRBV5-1 CASSLGQAYSPLHF TGCGCCAGCAGCTTGGGGCAGGCTTATTCACCCCTCCACTTT
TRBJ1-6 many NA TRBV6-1 CATMGGYNSPLHF TGTGCGACGATGGGGGGCTATAATTCACCCCTCCACTTT
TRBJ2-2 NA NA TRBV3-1 CASSPGGPGELFF TGTGCCAGCAGCCCCGGGGGTCCCGGGGAGCTGTTTTTT
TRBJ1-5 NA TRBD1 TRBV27 CASSPRTGASNQPQHF TGTGCCAGCAGTCCCCGGACAGGGGCGAGCAATCAGCCCCAGCATTTT
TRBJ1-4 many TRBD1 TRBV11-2 CASSPIWDSFSSANEKLFF TGTGCCAGCAGCCCAATTTGGGACAGTTTCTCCTCGGCTAATGAAAAACTGTTTTTT
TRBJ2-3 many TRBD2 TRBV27 CASSLGGLAATDTQYF TGTGCCAGCAGTTTAGGAGGGCTAGCGGCAACAGATACGCAGTATTTT
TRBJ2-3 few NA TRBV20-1 CSALGSDTQYF TGCAGTGCCCTTGGGTCAGATACGCAGTATTTT
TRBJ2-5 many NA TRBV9 CASSGGTVQETQYF TGTGCCAGCAGCGGCGGGACGGTACAAGAGACCCAGTACTTC
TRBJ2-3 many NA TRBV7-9 CASSPPSVDTQYF TGTGCCAGCAGCCCCCCTAGTGTAGATACGCAGTATTTT
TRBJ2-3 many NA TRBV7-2 CASSRGATDTQYF TGTGCCAGCAGCCGGGGGGCCACAGATACGCAGTATTTT
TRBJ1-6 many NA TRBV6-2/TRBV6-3 CASSRDNNSPLHF TGTGCCAGCAGTCGGGACAATAATTCACCCCTCCACTTT
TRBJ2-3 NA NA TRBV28 CASSFSQKSTDTQYF TGTGCCAGCAGTTTTAGTCAGAAAAGCACAGATACGCAGTATTTT
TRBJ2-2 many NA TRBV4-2 CASSKSQGESGELFF TGTGCCAGCAGCAAAAGCCAGGGAGAATCCGGGGAGCTGTTTTTT
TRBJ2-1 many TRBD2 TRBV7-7 CASSLFPLAASYNEQFF TGTGCCAGCAGCTTATTCCCGCTAGCGGCCTCCTACAATGAGCAGTTCTTC
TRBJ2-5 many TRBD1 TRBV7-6 CASSLGTGGVAETQYF TGTGCCAGCAGCTTAGGGACAGGGGGCGTAGCGGAGACCCAGTACTTC
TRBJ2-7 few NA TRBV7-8 CASSPATGWGYEQYF TGTGCCAGCAGCCCTGCCACAGGGTGGGGGTACGAGCAGTACTTC
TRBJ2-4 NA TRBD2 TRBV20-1 CSANRIAGTFENIQYF TGCAGTGCTAACAGGATAGCGGGTACCTTTGAAAACATTCAGTACTTC
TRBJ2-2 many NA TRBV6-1 CASSGGNTGELFF TGTGCCAGCAGTGGGGGTAACACCGGGGAGCTGTTTTTT
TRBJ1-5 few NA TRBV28 CATTAGSQPQHF TGTGCCACCACCGCGGGGAGTCAGCCCCAGCATTTT
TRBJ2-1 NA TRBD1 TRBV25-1 CASTLDRGGHNEQFF TGTGCCAGCACCCTGGACAGGGGGGGCCACAATGAGCAGTTCTTC
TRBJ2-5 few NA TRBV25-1 CASSERGHQETQYF TGTGCCAGCAGTGAAAGGGGTCATCAAGAGACCCAGTACTTC
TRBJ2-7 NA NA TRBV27 CASSFGAYAYEQYF TGTGCCAGCAGTTTTGGGGCATACGCCTACGAGCAGTACTTC
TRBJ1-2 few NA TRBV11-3 CASSFSLGGVNYGYTF TGTGCCAGCAGCTTTTCCCTCGGCGGGGTCAACTATGGCTACACCTTC
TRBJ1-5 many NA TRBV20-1 CSARRGQGQPQHF TGCAGTGCTAGACGGGGGCAGGGTCAGCCCCAGCATTTT